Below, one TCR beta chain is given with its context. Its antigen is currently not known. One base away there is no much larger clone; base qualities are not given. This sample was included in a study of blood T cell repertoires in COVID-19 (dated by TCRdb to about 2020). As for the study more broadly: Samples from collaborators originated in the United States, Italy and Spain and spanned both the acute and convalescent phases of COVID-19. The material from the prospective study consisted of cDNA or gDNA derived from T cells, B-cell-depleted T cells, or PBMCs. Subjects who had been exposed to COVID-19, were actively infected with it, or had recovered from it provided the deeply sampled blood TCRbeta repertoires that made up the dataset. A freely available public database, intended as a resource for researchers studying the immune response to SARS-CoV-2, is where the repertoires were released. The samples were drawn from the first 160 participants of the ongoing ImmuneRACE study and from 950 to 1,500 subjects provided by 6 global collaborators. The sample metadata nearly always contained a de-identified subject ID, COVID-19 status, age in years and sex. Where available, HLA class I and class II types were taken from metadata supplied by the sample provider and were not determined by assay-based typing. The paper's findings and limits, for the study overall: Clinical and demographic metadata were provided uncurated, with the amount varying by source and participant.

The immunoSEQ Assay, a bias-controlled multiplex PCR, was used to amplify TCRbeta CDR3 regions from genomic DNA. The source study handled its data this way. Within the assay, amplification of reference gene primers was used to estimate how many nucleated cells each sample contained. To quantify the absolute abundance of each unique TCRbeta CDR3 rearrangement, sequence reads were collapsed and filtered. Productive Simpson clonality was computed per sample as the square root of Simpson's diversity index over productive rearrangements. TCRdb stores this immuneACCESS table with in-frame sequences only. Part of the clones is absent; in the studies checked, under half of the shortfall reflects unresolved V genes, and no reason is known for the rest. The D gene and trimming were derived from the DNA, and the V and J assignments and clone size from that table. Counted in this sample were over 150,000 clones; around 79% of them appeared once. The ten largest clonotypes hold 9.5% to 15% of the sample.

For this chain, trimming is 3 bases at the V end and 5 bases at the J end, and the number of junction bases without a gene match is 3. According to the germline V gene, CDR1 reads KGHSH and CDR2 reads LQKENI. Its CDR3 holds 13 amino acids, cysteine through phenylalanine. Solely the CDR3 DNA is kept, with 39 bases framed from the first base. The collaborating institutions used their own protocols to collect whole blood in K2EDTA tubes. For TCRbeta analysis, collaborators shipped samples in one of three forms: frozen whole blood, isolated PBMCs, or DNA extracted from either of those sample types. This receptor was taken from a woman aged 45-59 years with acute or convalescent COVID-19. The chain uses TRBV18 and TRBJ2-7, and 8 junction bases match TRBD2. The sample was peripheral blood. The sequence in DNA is TGTGCCAGCTCACCTAGCGGGGCGGACGAGCAGTACTTC. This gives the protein CASSPSGADEQYF.